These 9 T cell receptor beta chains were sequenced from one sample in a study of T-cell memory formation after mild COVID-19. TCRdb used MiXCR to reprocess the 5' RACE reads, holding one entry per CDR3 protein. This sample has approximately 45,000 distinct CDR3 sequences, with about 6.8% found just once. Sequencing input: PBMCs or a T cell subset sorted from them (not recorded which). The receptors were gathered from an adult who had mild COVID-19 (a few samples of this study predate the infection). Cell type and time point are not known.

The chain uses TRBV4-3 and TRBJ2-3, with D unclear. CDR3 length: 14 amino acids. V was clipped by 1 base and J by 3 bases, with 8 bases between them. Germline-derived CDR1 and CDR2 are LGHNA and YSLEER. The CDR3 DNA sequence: TGCGCCAGCAGCCAAGGAAGTAGAACAGATACGCAGTATTTT. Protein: CASSQGSRTDTQYF.

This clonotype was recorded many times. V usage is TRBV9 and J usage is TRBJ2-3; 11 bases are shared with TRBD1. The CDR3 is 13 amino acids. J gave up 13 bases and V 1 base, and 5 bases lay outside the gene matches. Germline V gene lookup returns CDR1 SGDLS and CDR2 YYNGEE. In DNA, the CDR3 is TGTGCCAGCAGCGTAAGCCCGGGACAGGGGGAGTATTTT. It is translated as CASSVSPGQGEYF.

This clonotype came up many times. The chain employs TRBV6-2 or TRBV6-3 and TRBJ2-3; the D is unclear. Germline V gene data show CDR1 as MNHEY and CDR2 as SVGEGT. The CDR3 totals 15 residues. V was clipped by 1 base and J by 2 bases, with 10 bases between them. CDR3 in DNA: TGTGCCAGCAGTTACTTGGGGTCCATCACAGATACGCAGTATTTT. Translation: CASSYLGSITDTQYF.

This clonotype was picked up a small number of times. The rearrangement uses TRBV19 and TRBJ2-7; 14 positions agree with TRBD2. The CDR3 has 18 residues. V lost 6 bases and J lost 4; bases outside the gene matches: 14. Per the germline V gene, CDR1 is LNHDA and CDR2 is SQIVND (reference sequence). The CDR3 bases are TGTGCCAGTAGCGCACCCTCCTCCGGACTAGCGGGAGGTTACGAGCAGTACTTC. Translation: CASSAPSSGLAGGYEQYF.

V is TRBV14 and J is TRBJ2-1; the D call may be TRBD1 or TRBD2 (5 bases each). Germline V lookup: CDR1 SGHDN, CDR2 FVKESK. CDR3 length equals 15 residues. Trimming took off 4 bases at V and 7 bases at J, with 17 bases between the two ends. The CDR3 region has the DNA TGTGCCAGCAGCCTAGGCCGGGGCTGGACGAATGAGCAGTTCTTC. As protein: CASSLGRGWTNEQFF.

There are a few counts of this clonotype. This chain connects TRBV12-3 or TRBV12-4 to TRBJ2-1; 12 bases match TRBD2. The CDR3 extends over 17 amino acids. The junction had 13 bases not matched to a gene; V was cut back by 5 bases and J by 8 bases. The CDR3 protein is CASSLGLAGWAMDEQFF. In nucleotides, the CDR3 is TGTGCCAGCAGTCTCGGACTAGCGGGGTGGGCCATGGATGAGCAGTTCTTC.

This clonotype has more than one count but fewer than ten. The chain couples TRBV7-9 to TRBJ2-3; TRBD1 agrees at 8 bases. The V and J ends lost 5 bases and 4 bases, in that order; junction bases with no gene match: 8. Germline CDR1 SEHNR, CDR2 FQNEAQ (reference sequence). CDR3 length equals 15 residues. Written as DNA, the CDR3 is TGTGCCAGCAGCACCAGAGGACAGGGTGCAGATACGCAGTATTTT. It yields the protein CASSTRGQGADTQYF.

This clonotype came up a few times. The CDR3 bases are TGTGCCAGCAGCCAACCGGGGGCAGATTACTATGGCTACACCTTC. Translated: CASSQPGADYYGYTF. V is TRBV3-1 and J is TRBJ1-2; a weak D match, TRBD1 (6 bases). The V gene lost 2 bases and the J gene lost 3 bases, with 13 bases spanning the gap. The CDR3 has 15 residues. Germline values: CDR1 LGHDT, CDR2 YNNKEL (reference sequence).

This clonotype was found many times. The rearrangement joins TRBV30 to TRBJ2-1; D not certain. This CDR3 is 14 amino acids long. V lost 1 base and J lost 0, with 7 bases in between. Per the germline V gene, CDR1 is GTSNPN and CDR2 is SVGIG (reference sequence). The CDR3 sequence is CAWSAVGSYNEQFF. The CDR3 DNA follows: TGTGCCTGGAGTGCGGTGGGCTCCTACAATGAGCAGTTCTTC.